A selection of T cell receptor beta chains follows, all from one sample in a study of early T cells in non-severe SARS-CoV-2 infection. TCRdb redid the calling of the 5' RACE reads with MiXCR, one entry per CDR3 protein. The table lists approximately 20,000 distinct CDR3 sequences, roughly 5.3% of them singletons. Sequenced input: whole blood. The receptors originated from an adult who was a healthcare worker with PCR-confirmed SARS-CoV-2 infection or an uninfected control (not recorded which). Each CDR3 is given with its conserved first and last residue. The D gene is left open where the match is weak. Clone size is not always given. Where it is, it says once, few, many or a class for expanded clones.

size | J | V | D | CDR3 | DNA
many | TRBJ2-3 | TRBV25-1 | - | CASSDQGTDTQYF | TGTGCCAGCAGTGATCAGGGGACAGATACGCAGTATTTT
many | TRBJ2-1 | TRBV6-5 | TRBD2 | CASSYTSGANNEQFF | TGTGCCAGCAGTTACACAAGCGGGGCTAACAATGAGCAGTTCTTC
few | TRBJ2-3 | TRBV12-3/TRBV12-4 | TRBD2 | CASSLSRGGQGKDTQYF | TGTGCCAGCAGCCTAAGCCGGGGGGGCCAAGGTAAAGATACGCAGTATTTT
medium-sized | TRBJ1-5 | TRBV2 | - | CASSSGPGDQPQHF | TGTGCCAGCAGCTCGGGACCCGGGGATCAGCCCCAGCATTTT
many | TRBJ2-7 | TRBV18 | - | CASSRDQISYEQYF | TGTGCCAGCTCACGGGACCAGATCTCCTACGAGCAGTACTTC
many | TRBJ1-1 | TRBV18 | - | CASSQGRNTEAFF | TGTGCCAGCTCACAGGGCCGGAACACTGAAGCTTTCTTT
many | TRBJ2-1 | TRBV7-3 | - | CASAGGGADQQFF | TGTGCCAGCGCGGGTGGCGGGGCCGACCAGCAGTTCTTC
- | TRBJ1-1 | TRBV11-2 | - | CASSLERRRPQEAFF | TGTGCCAGCAGCTTAGAGAGACGCAGGCCCCAGGAAGCTTTCTTT
many | TRBJ2-1 | TRBV25-1 | TRBD1 | CASSAGTASYNEQFF | TGTGCCAGCAGCGCCGGGACAGCATCCTACAATGAGCAGTTCTTC
few | TRBJ1-1 | TRBV20-1 | - | CSARSYWGDEAFF | TGCAGTGCTAGATCATATTGGGGGGATGAAGCTTTCTTT
many | TRBJ1-4 | TRBV7-9 | - | CASSRTATNEKLFF | TGTGCCAGCAGCCGGACAGCAACTAATGAAAAACTGTTTTTT
medium-sized | TRBJ2-6 | TRBV12-5 | - | CASGSHHGGTGANVLTF | TGTGCTAGTGGATCTCACCATGGGGGGACTGGGGCCAACGTCCTGACTTTC
many | TRBJ2-1 | TRBV18 | - | CASSPETRAVDEQFF | TGTGCCAGCTCACCGGAAACTCGTGCCGTCGATGAGCAGTTCTTC
few | TRBJ1-5 | TRBV20-1 | TRBD1 | CSARGDRAPNQPQHF | TGCAGTGCTAGGGGGGACAGGGCCCCTAATCAGCCCCAGCATTTT
- | TRBJ2-7 | TRBV6-5 | - | CASSLGLSYEQYF | TGTGCCAGCAGTCTCGGACTCTCCTACGAGCAGTACTTC
many | TRBJ2-7 | TRBV11-2 | TRBD1 | CASSLGQGPYEQYF | TGTGCCAGCAGCTTGGGACAGGGGCCCTACGAGCAGTACTTC
- | TRBJ2-7 | TRBV6-2/TRBV6-3 | - | CASSYYPYEQYF | TGTGCCAGCAGTTACTATCCCTACGAGCAGTACTTC
many | TRBJ1-2 | TRBV20-1 | - | CSARDLEEIYGYTF | TGCAGTGCTAGAGATCTCGAGGAGATATATGGCTACACCTTC
many | TRBJ1-5 | TRBV28 | TRBD1 | CASSFGFGQGDQPQHF | TGTGCCAGCAGTTTCGGGTTTGGACAGGGAGATCAGCCCCAGCATTTT
many | TRBJ2-7 | TRBV20-1 | TRBD1 | CSARGGWGQGFYEQYF | TGCAGTGCTAGAGGTGGTTGGGGACAGGGCTTCTACGAGCAGTACTTC
many | TRBJ2-5 | TRBV6-4 | TRBD2 | CASSDFSGRGQETQYF | TGTGCCAGCAGTGACTTTTCTGGGCGGGGGCAAGAGACCCAGTACTTC
many | TRBJ1-5 | TRBV3-1 | TRBD1 | CASSQGTGTGGVGNQPQHF | TGTGCCAGCAGCCAGGGTACCGGGACAGGGGGCGTGGGCAATCAGCCCCAGCATTTT
many | TRBJ2-7 | TRBV11-2 | - | CASSFRPDYEQYF | TGTGCCAGCAGCTTTCGGCCCGACTACGAGCAGTACTTC
few | TRBJ2-3 | TRBV20-1 | TRBD2 | CSAPGTRGITDTQYF | TGCAGTGCTCCCGGGACTAGGGGGATCACAGATACGCAGTATTTT
many | TRBJ2-3 | TRBV11-2 | - | CASSLRGQATDTQYF | TGTGCCAGCAGCTTAAGAGGTCAGGCCACAGATACGCAGTATTTT
many | TRBJ2-5 | TRBV3-1 | TRBD2 | CASSQDYTSGGGETQYF | TGTGCCAGCAGCCAAGATTACACTAGCGGGGGTGGAGAGACCCAGTACTTC
many | TRBJ1-5 | TRBV6-2/TRBV6-3 | - | CASSDGQPYSNQPQHF | TGTGCCAGCAGTGATGGACAGCCTTATAGCAATCAGCCCCAGCATTTT
few | TRBJ2-5 | TRBV10-2 | TRBD1 | CASREGGEETQYF | TGCGCCAGCAGAGAAGGGGGCGAAGAGACCCAGTACTTC
medium-sized | TRBJ1-2 | TRBV10-1 | - | CASSESILTGIYGYTF | TGCGCCAGCAGTGAGTCAATCCTCACCGGGATCTATGGCTACACCTTC
many | TRBJ2-7 | TRBV6-2/TRBV6-3 | TRBD2 | CASSYSTGLAGALNYEQYF | TGTGCCAGCAGTTACTCGACCGGACTAGCGGGGGCGTTAAATTACGAGCAGTACTTC
many | TRBJ2-3 | TRBV28 | TRBD2 | CASSPGGRTDTQYF | TGTGCCAGCAGTCCGGGGGGTCGCACAGATACGCAGTATTTT
many | TRBJ1-1 | TRBV4-2 | - | CASSPGEGRLNTEAFF | TGTGCCAGCAGCCCTGGCGAGGGCAGGCTTAACACTGAAGCTTTCTTT
- | TRBJ2-1 | TRBV11-2 | TRBD1 | CASSLAGTGSRAEQFF | TGTGCCAGCAGCTTAGCCGGGACAGGGTCTCGCGCTGAGCAGTTCTTC
few | TRBJ2-7 | TRBV18 | - | CASSPRGRGLYEQYF | TGTGCCAGCTCACCCCGTGGGCGGGGGCTTTACGAGCAGTACTTC
many | TRBJ2-2 | TRBV5-4 | - | CASSSGGAGTGELFF | TGTGCCAGCAGCTCCGGAGGGGCCGGCACCGGGGAGCTGTTTTTT
many | TRBJ2-3 | TRBV7-9 | TRBD1 | CASSLNRGIDTQYF | TGTGCCAGCAGCTTAAACAGGGGGATAGATACGCAGTATTTT
- | TRBJ2-7 | TRBV6-5 | TRBD2 | CASRPPGGRTYEQYF | TGTGCCAGCAGGCCGCCGGGAGGGAGGACCTACGAGCAGTACTTC
few | TRBJ1-4 | TRBV14 | - | CASSRDFGNEKLFF | TGTGCCAGCAGCCGGGATTTTGGTAATGAAAAACTGTTTTTT
- | TRBJ1-4 | TRBV12-3/TRBV12-4 | TRBD1 | CASSYDRGREKLFF | TGTGCCAGCAGTTACGACAGGGGGCGGGAAAAACTGTTTTTT
many | TRBJ1-3 | TRBV7-8 | TRBD1 | CASSPGTGASGNTIYF | TGTGCCAGCAGCCCCGGGACAGGGGCCTCTGGAAACACCATATATTTT
many | TRBJ1-4 | TRBV7-9 | - | CASSQQIQGPRDEKLFF | TGTGCCAGCAGCCAACAGATCCAAGGCCCAAGGGACGAAAAACTGTTTTTT
many | TRBJ1-5 | TRBV7-9 | TRBD1 | CASSRDRNNQPQHF | TGTGCCAGCAGCCGGGACAGAAATAATCAGCCCCAGCATTTT
many | TRBJ2-7 | TRBV20-1 | TRBD2 | CSARTSGGAHEQYF | TGCAGTGCAAGGACTAGCGGGGGGGCCCACGAGCAGTACTTC
many | TRBJ2-2 | TRBV19 | TRBD1 | CASSTPGTGSTGELFF | TGTGCCAGTAGTACCCCGGGGACAGGCTCCACCGGGGAGCTGTTTTTT
many | TRBJ2-1 | TRBV13 | TRBD2 | CASTPGRGGRNEQFF | TGTGCCAGCACCCCGGGGCGGGGGGGCCGCAATGAGCAGTTCTTC
- | TRBJ2-2 | TRBV7-8 | - | CASSLAGVYGTGELFF | TGTGCCAGCAGCTTAGCGGGGGTATACGGCACCGGGGAGCTGTTTTTT
few | TRBJ2-1 | TRBV6-4 | - | CASGDGEQFF | TGTGCCAGCGGTGATGGGGAGCAGTTCTTC
- | TRBJ2-1 | TRBV11-3 | - | CASSSNRGGTSYNEQFF | TGTGCCAGCAGCTCCAATCGAGGGGGGACCTCCTACAATGAGCAGTTCTTC
many | TRBJ2-3 | TRBV11-2 | TRBD1 | CASSPRQGPDTQYF | TGTGCCAGCAGCCCCCGACAGGGGCCAGATACGCAGTATTTT
many | TRBJ1-4 | TRBV10-3 | - | CAISRTNEKLFF | TGTGCCATCAGTCGGACTAATGAAAAACTGTTTTTT
many | TRBJ2-7 | TRBV15 | - | CATSRRGDSYEQYF | TGTGCCACCAGCAGGAGAGGCGACTCCTACGAGCAGTACTTC
medium-sized | TRBJ1-1 | TRBV18 | - | CASSPGVGTEAFF | TGTGCCAGCTCACCAGGGGTGGGCACTGAAGCTTTCTTT
many | TRBJ1-2 | TRBV11-2 | - | CASSPIGPARPGYTF | TGTGCCAGCAGCCCGATAGGACCTGCCCGTCCTGGCTACACCTTC
many | TRBJ1-3 | TRBV20-1 | - | CSAPDRSSGNTIYF | TGCAGTGCTCCAGACAGGAGCTCTGGAAACACCATATATTTT
many | TRBJ2-1 | TRBV20-1 | TRBD2 | CSARLAGGHDEQFF | TGCAGTGCTAGGTTAGCGGGGGGGCACGATGAGCAGTTCTTC
many | TRBJ1-1 | TRBV18 | - | CASSDVNTEAFF | TGTGCCAGCTCGGACGTAAACACTGAAGCTTTCTTT
many | TRBJ2-2 | TRBV10-3 | TRBD1 | CAISESGTADTGELFF | TGTGCCATCAGTGAGTCCGGGACAGCTGACACCGGGGAGCTGTTTTTT
many | TRBJ2-2 | TRBV12-5 | - | CASGVEGATGELFF | TGTGCTAGTGGGGTTGAGGGAGCGACCGGGGAGCTGTTTTTT
few | TRBJ2-1 | TRBV20-1 | TRBD2 | CSAYPGTSGVDEQFF | TGCAGTGCTTATCCCGGGACTAGCGGGGTGGATGAGCAGTTCTTC
many | TRBJ1-4 | TRBV20-1 | TRBD1 | CSAPPTGGPLATNEKLFF | TGCAGTGCTCCACCGACAGGGGGCCCGCTTGCAACTAATGAAAAACTGTTTTTT